This T cell receptor beta chain came from a study of T cell responses to AZD1222 COVID-19 vaccine. Whole-study results and caveats: Following two doses of AZD1222, Spike-specific TCR breadth and depth rose. Repertoires were obtained only post-peak T cell response. The number of AZD1222 recipients seropositive at baseline was only five or six.

Germline-derived CDR1 and CDR2 are LNHDA and SQIVND (reference sequence). There are 12 residues in the CDR3. V was cut by 1 base and J by 4 bases, with 2 bases left in between. Notes on this clone: Its antigen is unknown.

The data were produced by immunoSEQ multiplex PCR, yet TCRdb's version contains in-frame clones alone and is incomplete. The repertoire holds over 75,000 clones, with roughly 89% as singletons. Sequencing was performed on peripheral blood, taken on day 0 of AZD1222 vaccination. The J gene is TRBJ1-5, the V gene TRBV19, with D hard to call. This sequence was found in an adult in good health. This chain's CDR3 is CASSIVNQPQHF. The CDR3 coding sequence is TGTGCCAGTAGTATAGTGAATCAGCCCCAGCATTTT.